A single sample is the source of the 27 T cell receptor beta chains below, sequenced in a study of T cells after yellow fever vaccination. TCRdb redid the calling of the 5' RACE reads with MiXCR, one entry per CDR3 protein. Of under 550,000 distinct CDR3 sequences listed, around a fifth are singletons. This material consisted of PBMCs, taken less than 25 days after the first yellow fever vaccination. These receptors originate from a man younger than 35 who received the YFV17D yellow fever vaccine.

J is TRBJ2-1 and V is TRBV14; 9 bases agree with TRBD1. CDR3 length equals 16 residues. CDR1 and CDR2 from the germline V gene are SGHDN and FVKESK. Trimming cost V 5 bases and J 6 bases; bases outside gene matches: 11. The CDR3 spells CASSALPGQGFNEQFF. Here the CDR3 DNA reads TGTGCCAGCAGCGCACTACCGGGACAGGGTTTCAATGAGCAGTTCTTC. Drawing the rest from reference TRBV14 and TRBJ2-1, the complete variable domain is EAGVTQFPSHSVIEKGQTVTLRCDPISGHDNLYWYRRVMGKEIKFLLHFVKESKQDESGMPNNRFLAERTGGTYSTLKVQPAELEDSGVYFCASSALPGQGFNEQFFGPGTRLTVL.

V gene TRBV28 combines with J gene TRBJ2-7; D is uncertain. V lost 3 bases and J lost 3, with 6 bases in between. The CDR3 is 12 residues long. CDR1 is MDHEN and CDR2 is SYDVKM in the germline V gene. The CDR3 sequence is CASSFKGYEQYF. The CDR3 nucleotides read TGTGCCAGCAGTTTCAAGGGCTACGAGCAGTACTTC.

The gene calls are TRBV29-1 and TRBJ2-5; possible D gene TRBD2, 6 bases. This CDR3 comprises 14 residues. V was trimmed by 2 bases and J by 0 bases, leaving 10 bases between them. From germline, CDR1 is SQVTM and CDR2 ANQGSEA. The DNA of the CDR3 is TGCAGCGTTGAAAGCGGGCGGAACCAAGAGACCCAGTACTTC. It yields the protein CSVESGRNQETQYF.

At least ten counts were recorded for this clonotype. V gene TRBV7-2 combines with J gene TRBJ2-7, with TRBD1 matching over 9 bases. Germline CDR1 is SGHTA and CDR2 is FQGNSA. The V and J ends lost 3 bases and 4 bases, in that order; junction bases with no gene match: 7. This CDR3 is built from 15 residues. The CDR3 DNA is TGTGCCAGCAGCTTGGGGACAGGGAAAGGTTACGAGCAGTACTTC. Its translation: CASSLGTGKGYEQYF.

The genes are TRBV9 and TRBJ2-3; 10 bases agree with TRBD2. The CDR3 runs to 12 residues. In germline, CDR1 is SGDLS, CDR2 YYNGEE. This CDR3 reads CASGGRADTQYF. CDR3 coding DNA: TGTGCTAGCGGGGGGCGCGCAGATACGCAGTATTTT.

This chain links TRBV7-6 with TRBJ2-1, with 9 bases identical to TRBD2. Germline-derived CDR1 and CDR2 are SGHVS and FNYEAQ. The CDR3 totals 17 residues. The ends lost 1 base at V and 3 bases at J; junction bases unmatched: 7. The CDR3: CASSLGRSSGVYNEQFF. The CDR3 DNA follows: TGTGCCAGCAGCTTAGGTCGTTCTAGCGGGGTCTACAATGAGCAGTTCTTC.

The genes are TRBV10-3 and TRBJ2-1; a possible D gene is TRBD2 (5 bases). CDR3 size: 14 residues. Trimming pared 6 bases from V and 3 bases from J, leaving 12 bases between. Germline V gives CDR1 ENHRY, CDR2 SYGVKD. The CDR3 spells CAIREDQDYNEQFF. The CDR3 DNA is TGTGCCATCAGGGAGGATCAAGACTACAATGAGCAGTTCTTC.

The chain joins TRBV7-6 to TRBJ1-4, with 7 positions matching TRBD1. The CDR3 is 15 amino acids. The germline V gene has CDR1 SGHVS and CDR2 FNYEAQ. Losses at the gene ends were 1 base for V and 6 bases for J; bases not matched to a gene: 5. This CDR3 is CASSLVGGGYEKLFF. For the CDR3, the DNA is TGTGCCAGCAGCTTAGTAGGGGGCGGTTATGAAAAACTGTTTTTT.

This clonotype has just a few counts. The chain couples TRBV15 to TRBJ2-7, with D hard to call. The V end was cut by 0 bases, the J end by 3 bases, with 6 bases between. This CDR3 has 13 residues. From germline, CDR1 is LNHNV and CDR2 YYDKDF (reference sequence). CDR3 bases: TGTGCCACCAGCAGAGATGTAAGCTACGAGCAGTACGTC. It codes for CATSRDVSYEQYV.

This clonotype was seen a few times. J is TRBJ1-1 and V is TRBV7-6; no clear D gene. The germline V gene encodes CDR1 SGHVS and CDR2 FNYEAQ. Trimming removed 0 bases from V and 12 bases from J, with 14 bases in between. There are 13 residues in the CDR3. The CDR3 here is CASSLARDRESFF. The CDR3 DNA sequence: TGTGCCAGCAGCTTAGCACGGGATAGGGAATCTTTCTTT.

The chain has TRBV4-1 and TRBJ1-2; D remains unclear. The CDR3 has 13 residues. Germline V gene sequence: CDR1 MGHRA, CDR2 YSYEKL. V was shortened by 1 base and J by 8 bases, with 11 bases between the two germline ends. In nucleotides, the CDR3 is TGCGCCAGCAGCCAAGTGACTTTGCGGGGCTACACCTTC. This sequence encodes CASSQVTLRGYTF.

This clonotype was found a few times. V gene TRBV7-9 combines with J gene TRBJ2-2; possibly TRBD2 for D (5 bases). Trimming stripped 7 bases from V and 1 base from J, with 16 bases between. The CDR3 consists of 16 residues. Germline loops: CDR1 SEHNR, CDR2 FQNEAQ (reference sequence). Written as DNA, the CDR3 is TGTGCCAGCACCCCGGCCGGGGAAAGGAACACCGGGGAGCTGTTTTTT. Encoded protein: CASTPAGERNTGELFF.

This rearrangement joins TRBV7-8 to TRBJ2-1; 11 bases line up with TRBD2. Germline assignment: CDR1 SGHVS and CDR2 FQNEAQ. The CDR3 is 18 residues long. The V gene end was trimmed by 2 bases and the J gene end by 7 bases; junction bases not matched to a gene: 13. The DNA for the CDR3 is TGTGCCAGCAGCTTACTAGCGGGGGGCACCGGGCGGTGGAATGAGCAGTTCTTC. It encodes CASSLLAGGTGRWNEQFF.

This clonotype was observed many times. The V gene is TRBV30, the J gene TRBJ2-1, with D unclear. Trimming cost V 3 bases and J 6 bases, with 15 bases left between them. Per the germline V gene, CDR1 is GTSNPN and CDR2 is SVGIG (reference sequence). The CDR3 sequence is 14 residues long. CDR3 region: CAWSATSATNEQFF. The CDR3 DNA sequence: TGTGCCTGGAGCGCAACGTCCGCAACCAATGAGCAGTTCTTC.

The sample holds one count of this clonotype. The chain couples TRBV13 to TRBJ2-6, with 10 bases that match TRBD1. Germline V gives CDR1 PRHDT, CDR2 FYEKMQ (reference sequence). Trimming removed 5 bases from V and 2 bases from J; junction bases left unmatched: 9. CDR3 length equals 18 residues. CDR3 amino acids: CASSPLGQGSPGANVLTF. Written as DNA, the CDR3 is TGTGCCAGCAGCCCGCTGGGACAGGGGAGTCCTGGGGCCAACGTCCTGACTTTC.

The table lists this clonotype with a few counts. The chain employs TRBV4-2 and TRBJ2-4, with TRBD1 identical over 7 bases. The germline gives CDR1 LGHNA, CDR2 YNFKEQ. The CDR3 contains 17 residues. V shed 4 bases, J shed 1 base, and the junction held 10 bases outside the gene matches. CDR3: CASSPEGASGAKNIQYF. The CDR3 nucleotides are TGTGCCAGCAGCCCCGAGGGGGCTAGTGGGGCCAAAAACATTCAGTACTTC.

Only a few counts were recorded for this clonotype. J is TRBJ2-3 and V is TRBV6-2 or TRBV6-3; no reliable D call. In germline, CDR1 is MNHEY, CDR2 SVGEGT. The V gene lost 8 bases and the J gene lost 2 bases, with 14 bases spanning the gap. The CDR3 spans 14 residues. CDR3 nucleotides: TGTGCCAGCTCCCTAGGGCCTGACACAGATACGCAGTATTTT. Protein sequence: CASSLGPDTDTQYF.

The chain carries TRBV12-3 or TRBV12-4 and TRBJ1-1; D remains unclear. This CDR3 region has 15 residues. Trimming left V 5 bases short and J 4 bases short, with 17 bases between. The CDR3 sequence is CASSPWWTEGTEAFF. The DNA for the CDR3 is TGTGCCAGCAGTCCCTGGTGGACGGAGGGCACTGAAGCTTTCTTT.

This sequence joins TRBV3-1 and TRBJ2-2; 9 bases match TRBD2. Per the germline V gene, CDR1 is LGHDT and CDR2 is YNNKEL (reference sequence). The CDR3 runs 17 residues. V dropped 0 bases and J dropped 5; count of bases not matched to a gene: 7. In DNA, the CDR3 is TGTGCCAGCAGCCAAGATCCCCTAGCGGGGACTACCGGGGAGCTGTTTTTT. Protein sequence: CASSQDPLAGTTGELFF.

The V gene is TRBV4-2, the J gene TRBJ2-7; D possibly corresponds to TRBD2 (5 bases). The V end was cut by 0 bases, the J end by 1 base, with 7 bases between. The CDR3 has 14 amino acids. CDR1 LGHNA and CDR2 YNFKEQ come from the germline V gene. In nucleotides, the CDR3 is TGTGCCAGCAGCCAAGATGGCGGGTCCTACGAGCAGTACTTC. This sequence encodes CASSQDGGSYEQYF.

The chain links TRBV5-4 to TRBJ2-7; TRBD1 might be the D (6 bases). The CDR3 spans 14 residues. Germline values: CDR1 SGHNT, CDR2 YYREEE (reference sequence). Trimming took off 1 base at V and 0 bases at J, with 8 bases between the two ends. The CDR3 here is CASSLTGTSYEQYF. As DNA, the CDR3 is TGTGCCAGCAGCTTGACAGGGACCTCCTACGAGCAGTACTTC.

This clonotype has just a few counts. The rearrangement links TRBV4-1 to TRBJ2-3; TRBD2 agrees at 14 bases. Looked up from germline, CDR1 is MGHRA and CDR2 is YSYEKL. There are 18 residues in the CDR3. The junction had 7 bases not matched to a gene; V was cut back by 4 bases and J by 1 base. The CDR3 DNA reads as TGCGCCAGCAGCCCCGGGACTAGCGGGGGAGTGGGCACAGATACGCAGTATTTT. The encoded protein is CASSPGTSGGVGTDTQYF.

This chain joins TRBV12-3 or TRBV12-4 and TRBJ1-1; TRBD1 is a possible D gene (6 bases). The CDR3 runs to 12 residues. Deletions cut 3 bases from V and 12 bases from J, with 14 bases between. Here the CDR3 reads CASSLEQGGTFF. The CDR3 DNA sequence: TGTGCCAGCAGTTTGGAACAGGGAGGAACTTTCTTT.

The rearrangement uses TRBV7-9 and TRBJ1-2; 8 bases line up with TRBD1. The germline gives CDR1 SEHNR, CDR2 FQNEAQ (reference sequence). V lost 5 bases, J lost 6 bases, and 11 bases stayed unmatched. The CDR3 has 15 residues. The CDR3 nucleotides are TGTGCCAGCAGCCCTAGACAGGGGAAATGGGATGGCTACACCTTC. Translating gives CASSPRQGKWDGYTF. Filled out from reference TRBV7-9 and TRBJ1-2, the complete variable domain reads DTGVSQNPRHKITKRGQNVTFRCDPISEHNRLYWYRQTLGQGPEFLTYFQNEAQLEKSRLLSDRFSAERPKGSFSTLEIQRTEQGDSAMYLCASSPRQGKWDGYTFGSGTRLTVV.

J is TRBJ2-3 and V is TRBV20-1, with TRBD2 matching 10 bases. Germline CDR1 reads DFQATT; CDR2 reads SNEGSKA (reference sequence). The CDR3 has 16 residues. With 0 bases clipped from V and 6 bases from J, the junction kept 9 bases outside the gene matches. The CDR3 loop reads CSARDLRTSGVDTQYF. DNA of the CDR3: TGCAGTGCTAGAGATTTGCGAACTAGCGGGGTTGATACGCAGTATTTT.

This clonotype was counted between two and nine times. J is TRBJ2-7 and V is TRBV11-3; TRBD2 matches at 10 bases. CDR1 is SGHNT and CDR2 is YENEEA in the germline V gene. This CDR3 has 15 amino acids. The V and J ends lost 3 bases and 5 bases, in that order; junction bases with no gene match: 7. The CDR3 DNA is TGTGCCAGCAGCTTTGGCAGCGGGGGGGCCAACGAGCAGTACTTC. The encoded protein is CASSFGSGGANEQYF. Using reference TRBV11-3 and TRBJ2-7 for the parts outside the CDR3, the full variable domain is EAGVVQSPRYKIIEKKQPVAFWCNPISGHNTLYWYLQNLGQGPELLIRYENEEAVDDSQLPKDRFSAERLKGVDSTLKIQPAELGDSAVYLCASSFGSGGANEQYFGPGTRLTVT.

This clonotype was recorded a few times. The rearrangement joins TRBV7-6 to TRBJ2-3, with D possibly TRBD2 on 5 matching bases. Germline values: CDR1 SGHVS, CDR2 FNYEAQ. The CDR3 contains 16 residues. V lost 0 bases, J lost 6 bases, and 16 bases lay in between. The chain's CDR3 is CASSLAPRTRVDTQYF. For the CDR3, the DNA is TGTGCCAGCAGCTTAGCGCCGAGGACTCGAGTGGATACGCAGTATTTT. Full variable domain (rest looked up from reference TRBV7-6 and TRBJ2-3): GAGVSQSPRYKVTKRGQDVALRCDPISGHVSLYWYRQALGQGPEFLTYFNYEAQQDKSGLPNDRFSAERPEGSISTLTIQRTEQRDSAMYRCASSLAPRTRVDTQYFGPGTRLTVL.